This TCR beta chain was retrieved from a study of cytomegalovirus exposure and HLA in healthy donors. Regarding the study as a whole: Rarity marked most TCR sequences, yet some public TCRs occurred in many donors. Clusters of TCRs from the first cohort tended to co-occur in the 100 to 150 validation repertoires (as a later analysis found). Under in vitro conditions, a few CMV-associated chains were confirmed as specific for CMV antigens. Around 160 TCR beta chains were listed as cytomegalovirus-associated.

Produced via immunoSEQ multiplex PCR; TCRdb's table is partial and in-frame only. The sample shows 100,000 to 150,000 clones, roughly 94% of them seen only once. About this clone itself: Antigen unknown.

This TCR derives from a woman between 18 and 30 years old in good health and CMV-seronegative. The sequencing input was PBMCs.

The CDR3 region is CASSEARTGVLSSYEQYF. In DNA form, the CDR3 reads TGTGCCAGCAGTGAAGCAAGGACGGGAGTTCTGAGCTCCTACGAGCAGTACTTC. The V call is TRBV6-1, the J call TRBJ2-7; D is perhaps TRBD2 (6 bases). This CDR3 has 18 amino acids. Germline V gives CDR1 MNHNS, CDR2 SASEGT. V gave up 0 bases and J gave up 0 bases, with 18 bases separating them.